This TCR beta chain is drawn from a study of blood T cell repertoires in COVID-19. Authors' data handling: Using reference gene primer amplification, nucleated cell counts were estimated. The repertoire was sequenced with immunoSEQ multiplex PCR; TCRdb's copy has only in-frame clones and lacks some. V, J and clone size derive from that table, while D and trimming were established from the DNA sequence. The profile covers around 100,000 clones, with more than 65% appearing a single time and approximately 6.5% taken by the ten largest. CDR3 size: 18 residues. CDR1 and CDR2 (germline): SGHTA, FQGNSA. The V end was cut by 1 base, the J end by 0 bases, with 18 bases between.

The clonotype was recovered from a man in his sixties with acute or convalescent COVID-19. Specimen: peripheral blood. J is TRBJ1-1 and V is TRBV7-2; a possible D gene is TRBD1 (6 bases). CDR3 protein: CASSLEGYTGTMNTEAFF. The CDR3 DNA reads TGTGCCAGCAGCTTAGAAGGGTACACCGGGACAATGAACACTGAAGCTTTCTTT.